Listed here are 10 T cell receptor beta chains from one sample, sequenced in a study of blood T cell repertoires in COVID-19. The assay was immunoSEQ multiplex PCR, and TCRdb's table has in-frame clones only and misses some. The table has about 330,000 clones, more than 70% seen once. What was sequenced was peripheral blood. These receptors were taken from a woman in her fifties or sixties with acute or convalescent COVID-19.

This chain connects TRBV30 to TRBJ1-3; perhaps TRBD1 as D (5 bases). Trimming shortened V by 1 base and J by 0 bases, and 19 bases separated the two germline ends. Germline CDR1 and CDR2: GTSNPN and SVGIG (reference sequence). The CDR3 is 18 residues long. CDR3 nucleotides: TGTGCCTGGAGTGGTCGTCAATGGGGCACGGACTCTGGAAACACCATATATTTT. It encodes CAWSGRQWGTDSGNTIYF.

The genes are TRBV20-1 and TRBJ1-3; no clear D gene. Trimming cost V 5 bases and J 3 bases, with 5 bases left between them. Germline V gene data show CDR1 as DFQATT and CDR2 as SNEGSKA (reference sequence). This CDR3 has 11 residues. Here the CDR3 reads CSALGGNTIYF. CDR3 DNA: TGCAGTGCTCTCGGTGGAAACACCATATATTTT.

In its sample, this clone was seen once. This chain uses TRBV27 with TRBJ2-7; 13 positions match TRBD2. Trimming cost V 9 bases and J 2 bases; bases outside gene matches: 4. The CDR3 runs 14 residues. CDR1 and CDR2 from the germline V gene are MNHEY and SMNVEV (reference sequence). The CDR3 reads CASRTSGRAYEQYF. In DNA, the CDR3 is TGTGCCAGTAGAACTAGCGGGAGGGCCTACGAGCAGTACTTC.

This chain uses TRBV4-1 with TRBJ2-1; a possible D gene is TRBD2 (5 bases). CDR1 and CDR2 from the germline V gene are MGHRA and YSYEKL. The CDR3 sequence is 14 residues long. The V and J ends lost 1 base and 4 bases respectively, with 8 bases between them. In DNA form, the CDR3 reads TGCGCCAGCAGCCAAGCCGAGGGTTACAATGAGCAGTTCTTC. It translates to CASSQAEGYNEQFF.

The chain combines TRBV10-3 with TRBJ2-1; D might be TRBD2 (5 bases). Trimming cost V 3 bases and J 10 bases, with 19 bases left between them. The CDR3 has 15 amino acids. From germline, CDR1 is ENHRY and CDR2 SYGVKD. The CDR3 DNA reads as TGTGCCATCAGTGAAGAGGGCCTAGCCGGGCGCGAGCAGTTCTTC. Its protein product is CAISEEGLAGREQFF.

The chain couples TRBV10-3 to TRBJ2-7; 13 bases map to TRBD2. CDR3 length equals 14 residues. The junction had 2 bases not matched to a gene; V was cut back by 6 bases and J by 3 bases. Germline CDR1 ENHRY, CDR2 SYGVKD. The CDR3 is CAISGTSGVYEQYF. CDR3 sequence (DNA): TGTGCCATCAGCGGGACTAGCGGGGTCTACGAGCAGTACTTC.

V usage is TRBV5-1 and J usage is TRBJ2-1; 8 nucleotides agree with TRBD2. The germline CDR1 and CDR2 sequences are SGHRS and YFSETQ. The trim removed 6 bases at V and 2 bases at J, leaving 7 bases unmatched. The CDR3 runs 15 residues. CDR3 sequence (DNA): TGCGCCAGCACCCACTCGGGACTAGCCTACAATGAGCAGTTCTTC. Protein product: CASTHSGLAYNEQFF. Full variable domain (missing parts from reference TRBV5-1 and TRBJ2-1): KAGVTQTPRYLIKTRGQQVTLSCSPISGHRSVSWYQQTPGQGLQFLFEYFSETQRNKGNFPGRFSGRQFSNSRSEMNVSTLELGDSALYLCASTHSGLAYNEQFFGPGTRLTVL.

This chain joins TRBV9 and TRBJ2-6, with a possible D match to TRBD2 (6 bases). Germline lookup yields CDR1 SGDLS and CDR2 YYNGEE. This CDR3 region has 16 residues. V lost 2 bases, J lost 2 bases, and 11 bases lay in between. CDR3 DNA sequence: TGTGCCAGCAGCGTCGCCCCGGGGGCTGGGGCCAACGTCCTGACTTTC. This encodes CASSVAPGAGANVLTF.

The chain couples TRBV27 to TRBJ2-5; a possible D gene is TRBD2 (6 bases). This CDR3 spans 15 amino acids. Germline loops: CDR1 MNHEY, CDR2 SMNVEV (reference sequence). Trimming left V 6 bases short and J 2 bases short, with 16 bases between. The CDR3 loop reads CASSPRAGFQETQYF. The CDR3 bases are TGTGCCAGCAGCCCGAGGGCGGGGTTTCAAGAGACCCAGTACTTC.

J is TRBJ1-2 and V is TRBV28; perhaps TRBD1 as D (5 bases). V was pared by 5 bases and J by 0 bases, with 10 bases between. The CDR3 is made up of 14 amino acids. CDR1 and CDR2 from the germline V gene are MDHEN and SYDVKM. CDR3 loop: CASSHGGTNYGYTF. The CDR3 DNA sequence: TGTGCCAGCAGTCACGGGGGGACTAACTATGGCTACACCTTC.